The rows below give T cell receptor beta chains drawn from one sample of a study of OX40 agonist ivuxolimab in advanced cancers. The assay was immunoSEQ multiplex PCR, and TCRdb's table has in-frame clones only and misses some. The data show about 83,000 clones, with about 81% seen just once and under 8% held by the top ten. The sample here was CD4+ or CD8+ T cells sorted from blood, taken in a trial of the OX40 agonist ivuxolimab. These receptors were taken from an adult with an advanced solid tumor such as melanoma, head and neck, liver or kidney cancer. Both conserved end residues are part of each CDR3. Each record gives: J gene, CDR3 length, D gene, V gene, clone size, CDR3 DNA, CDR3 protein. D genes are given only for firm matches. Size values are once, few and many counts, or a class for expanded clones, and some rows have none.

>TRBJ2-5|14|.|TRBV7-2|.
TGTGCCAGCAGCCTTATGGCGTCAGCCGAGACCCAGTACTTC
CASSLMASAETQYF
>TRBJ2-1|14|TRBD2|TRBV2|.
TGTGCCAGCCGTGGGACTAGCGACTACAATGAGCAGTTCTTC
CASRGTSDYNEQFF
>TRBJ1-1|11|.|TRBV27|.
TGTGCCAGCGGCAGAAACACTGAAGCTTTCTTT
CASGRNTEAFF
>TRBJ2-5|15|.|TRBV5-1|.
TGCGCCAGCAGCTTGGCCGGGACCCTAGGCGAGACCCAGTACTTC
CASSLAGTLGETQYF
>TRBJ2-7|11|.|TRBV18|.
TGTGCCAGCTCACCAGGAGGGGAGCAGTACTTC
CASSPGGEQYF
>TRBJ2-1|16|TRBD1|TRBV5-1|.
TGCGCCAGCAGCTTGGGACCGGGACAGGCGGGCGATGAGCAGTTCTTC
CASSLGPGQAGDEQFF
>TRBJ1-3|21|TRBD1|TRBV19|.
TGTGCCAGTAGTATAGATCGAACTCGACAGGGAAGGCCCAACTCTGGAAACACCATATATTTT
CASSIDRTRQGRPNSGNTIYF
>TRBJ2-2|14|TRBD2|TRBV18|.
TGTGCCAGCTCGACTCGGGGGGAGACCGGGGAGCTGTTTTTT
CASSTRGETGELFF
>TRBJ1-2|13|.|TRBV5-1|.
TGCGCCAGCAGCTTGGATGGAAGCTATGGCTACACCTTC
CASSLDGSYGYTF
>TRBJ1-1|14|.|TRBV5-5|.
TGTGCCAGCAGCTTGAGGGAGCTTAACACTGAAGCTTTCTTT
CASSLRELNTEAFF
>TRBJ1-4|16|TRBD1|TRBV5-1|.
TGCGCCAGCAGCTTGGGGGACAGGGCCTTCGATGAAAAACTGTTTTTT
CASSLGDRAFDEKLFF
>TRBJ2-7|17|TRBD1|TRBV7-2|.
TGTGCCAGCAGCCTACGCTCGACAGGGGCGGTCTCCTACGAGCAGTACTTC
CASSLRSTGAVSYEQYF
>TRBJ2-7|14|TRBD1|TRBV30|once
TGTGCCTGGTCGGCGGGACAGGGGGCGAATGAGCAGTACTTC
CAWSAGQGANEQYF
>TRBJ1-2|13|TRBD1|TRBV27|.
TGTGCCAGCAGTTCCACAGGGGCGCTGGGCTACACCTTC
CASSSTGALGYTF
>TRBJ1-1|16|.|TRBV30|.
TGTGCCTGGAGTAGGGTAAGACGGGTCGGGTACACTGAAGCTTTCTTT
CAWSRVRRVGYTEAFF
>TRBJ2-4|16|.|TRBV4-1|.
TGCGCCAGCAGCCAAGATTTGGGGAAGGCCAAAAACATTCAGTACTTC
CASSQDLGKAKNIQYF
>TRBJ1-2|15|.|TRBV7-9|.
TGTGCCAGCAGCTTATGGGAGGGGAGGGACTATGGCTACACCTTC
CASSLWEGRDYGYTF
>TRBJ2-3|15|TRBD2|TRBV7-8|once
TGTGCCAGCAGCAAGACTAGCGGGACGGCAGATACGCAGTATTTT
CASSKTSGTADTQYF
>TRBJ1-5|13|TRBD1|TRBV19|once
TGTGCCAGTACTGTTCAGGGGGGTCAGCCCCAGCATTTT
CASTVQGGQPQHF
>TRBJ2-1|16|.|TRBV7-2|.
TGTGCCAGCAGCTTAAACGGCGGAGGGAATGGGGGTGAGCAGTTCTTC
CASSLNGGGNGGEQFF
>TRBJ1-5|14|TRBD1|TRBV15|.
TGTGCCACCAGCAGGACAGGGGAGGTTCAGCCCCAGCATTTT
CATSRTGEVQPQHF
>TRBJ2-7|15|.|TRBV5-8|.
TGTGCCAGCAGCTTGGGCGGATCTACTTTCCGGGAGCAGTACTTC
CASSLGGSTFREQYF
>TRBJ2-7|15|.|TRBV27|.
TGTGCCAGCAGTTTTGCGGGCGGGCGCTCGGGCGAGCAGTACTTC
CASSFAGGRSGEQYF
>TRBJ2-1|15|.|TRBV13|.
TGTGCCAGCAGCTTAGCTCATCGTCGTAGTGGTGAGCAGTTCTTC
CASSLAHRRSGEQFF
>TRBJ2-3|14|.|TRBV7-2|.
TGTGCCAGCAGCCGCAACAGCCTCACAGATACGCAGTATTTT
CASSRNSLTDTQYF
>TRBJ1-1|18|.|TRBV5-4|.
TGTGCCAGCAGCTTGGCCGTTGGCAGGGAAGGGATGAACACTGAAGCTTTCTTT
CASSLAVGREGMNTEAFF
>TRBJ2-1|16|.|TRBV4-2|.
TGTGCCAGCAGCCAAGATATGGGCGGGATCTACAATGAGCAGTTCTTC
CASSQDMGGIYNEQFF
>TRBJ2-7|17|.|TRBV7-2|.
TGTGCCAGCAGCTTAGGGGTCGGGAGTTACACCCCTTACGAGCAGTACTTC
CASSLGVGSYTPYEQYF
>TRBJ2-7|15|TRBD1|TRBV4-1|.
TGCGCCAGCAGCCAAGGGCCGGGACAGCAATACGAGCAGTACTTC
CASSQGPGQQYEQYF
>TRBJ2-1|11|.|TRBV5-6|.
TGTGCCAGCACCTCCGGGGGTGAGCAGTTCTTC
CASTSGGEQFF
>TRBJ1-3|16|.|TRBV15|.
TGTGCCACCAGCAGAGATTGGGGAACTGCTGGAAACACCATATATTTT
CATSRDWGTAGNTIYF
>TRBJ2-5|14|TRBD2|TRBV30|once
TGTGCCTGTCAAATCAAAGGGGAGGGAGAGACCCAGTACTTC
CACQIKGEGETQYF
>TRBJ1-1|15|TRBD1|TRBV7-9|.
TGTGCCAGCAGGCACATACAGGGGTCGAACACTGAAGCTTTCTTT
CASRHIQGSNTEAFF
>TRBJ1-1|13|.|TRBV18|.
TGTGCCAGCTCGCCCTTCTGGAACACTGAAGTTTTCTTT
CASSPFWNTEVFF
>TRBJ2-1|13|.|TRBV27|.
TGTGCCAGCAGTTTACGGGGATCAGATGAGCAGTTCTTC
CASSLRGSDEQFF
>TRBJ2-1|21|.|TRBV2|.
TGTGCCAGCAGGGCCTCGTTATTCGGGACAAGGGGACTTAGCTCCTACAATGAGCAGTTCTTC
CASRASLFGTRGLSSYNEQFF
>TRBJ1-6|13|.|TRBV6-1|.
TGTGCCAGCAGTGGACAGTATAATTCACCCCTCCACTTT
CASSGQYNSPLHF
>TRBJ1-1|15|.|TRBV19|.
TGTGCCAGTAGTGGAAGGATGGGAGTGAACACTGAAGCTTTCTTT
CASSGRMGVNTEAFF
>TRBJ2-5|15|.|TRBV5-6|.
TGTGCCAGCAGCTTGGGGCTGGGGGAGAGAGAGACCCAGTACTTC
CASSLGLGERETQYF